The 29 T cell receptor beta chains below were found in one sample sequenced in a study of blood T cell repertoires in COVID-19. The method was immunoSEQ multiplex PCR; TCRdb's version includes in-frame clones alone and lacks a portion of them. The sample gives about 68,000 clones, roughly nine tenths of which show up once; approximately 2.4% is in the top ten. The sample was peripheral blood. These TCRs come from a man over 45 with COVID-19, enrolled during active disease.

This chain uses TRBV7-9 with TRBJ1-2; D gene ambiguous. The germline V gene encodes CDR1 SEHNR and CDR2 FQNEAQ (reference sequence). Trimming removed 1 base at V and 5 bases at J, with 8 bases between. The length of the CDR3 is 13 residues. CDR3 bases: TGTGCCAGCAGCTTAGAACAAACATATGGCTACACCTTC. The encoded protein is CASSLEQTYGYTF.

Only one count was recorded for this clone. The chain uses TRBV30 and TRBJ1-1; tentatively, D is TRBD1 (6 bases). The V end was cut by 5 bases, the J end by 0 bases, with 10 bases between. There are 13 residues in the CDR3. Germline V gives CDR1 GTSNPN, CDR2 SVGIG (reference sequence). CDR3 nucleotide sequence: TGTGCCTGGCAAGGGGGGGTGAACACTGAAGCTTTCTTT. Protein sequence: CAWQGGVNTEAFF.

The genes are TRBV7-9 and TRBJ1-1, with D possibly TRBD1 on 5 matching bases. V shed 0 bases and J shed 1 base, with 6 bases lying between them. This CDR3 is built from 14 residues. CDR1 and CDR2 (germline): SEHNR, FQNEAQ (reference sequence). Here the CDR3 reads CASSLAGGNTEAFF. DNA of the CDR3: TGTGCCAGCAGCTTAGCGGGGGGGAACACTGAAGCTTTCTTT.

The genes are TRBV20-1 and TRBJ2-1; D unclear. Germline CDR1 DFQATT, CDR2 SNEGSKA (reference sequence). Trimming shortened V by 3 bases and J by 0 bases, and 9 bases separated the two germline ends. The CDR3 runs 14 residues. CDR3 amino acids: CSASRRVSYNEQFF. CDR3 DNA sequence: TGCAGTGCTAGTCGTCGGGTCTCCTACAATGAGCAGTTCTTC.

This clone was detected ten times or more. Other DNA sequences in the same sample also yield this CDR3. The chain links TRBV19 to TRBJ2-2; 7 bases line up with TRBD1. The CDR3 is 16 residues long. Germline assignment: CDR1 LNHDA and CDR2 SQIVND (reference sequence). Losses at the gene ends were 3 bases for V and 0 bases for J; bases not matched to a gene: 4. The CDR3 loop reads CASSILGTANTGELFF. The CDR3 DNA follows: TGTGCCAGTAGTATTTTGGGGACAGCGAACACCGGGGAGCTGTTTTTT.

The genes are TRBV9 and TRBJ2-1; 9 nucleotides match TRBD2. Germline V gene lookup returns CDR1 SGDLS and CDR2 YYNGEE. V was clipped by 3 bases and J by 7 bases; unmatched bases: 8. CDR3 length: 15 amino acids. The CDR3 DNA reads TGTGCCAGCAGCGCCCGCCGAGCGGGAGGTAATGAGCAGTTCTTC. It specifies CASSARRAGGNEQFF.

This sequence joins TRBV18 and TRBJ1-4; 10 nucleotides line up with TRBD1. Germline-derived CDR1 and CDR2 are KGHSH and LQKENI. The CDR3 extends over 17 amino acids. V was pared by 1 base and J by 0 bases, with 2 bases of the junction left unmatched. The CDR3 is CASSPRGQGTTNEKLFF. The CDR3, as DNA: TGTGCCAGCTCACCACGGGGACAGGGGACAACTAATGAAAAACTGTTTTTT.

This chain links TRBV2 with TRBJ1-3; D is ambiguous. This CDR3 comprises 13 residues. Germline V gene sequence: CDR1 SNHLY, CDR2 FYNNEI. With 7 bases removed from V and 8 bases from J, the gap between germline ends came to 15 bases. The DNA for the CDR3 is TGTGCCAGCACTCGGAGCGGGCAAGACACCATATATTTT. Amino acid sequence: CASTRSGQDTIYF.

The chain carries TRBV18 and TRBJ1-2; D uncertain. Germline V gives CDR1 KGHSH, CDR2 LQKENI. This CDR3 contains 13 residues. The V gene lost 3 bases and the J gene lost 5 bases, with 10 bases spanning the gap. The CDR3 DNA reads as TGTGCCAGCTCACCCGCAGGACTTTATGGCTACACCTTC. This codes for CASSPAGLYGYTF.

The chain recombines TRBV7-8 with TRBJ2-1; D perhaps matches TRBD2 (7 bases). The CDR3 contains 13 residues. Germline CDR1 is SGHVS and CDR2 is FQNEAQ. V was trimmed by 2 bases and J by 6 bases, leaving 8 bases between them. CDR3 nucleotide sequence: TGTGCCAGCAGCTTACGGGGGGCCAATGAGCAGTTCTTC. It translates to CASSLRGANEQFF. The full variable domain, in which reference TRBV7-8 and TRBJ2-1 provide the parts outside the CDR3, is GAGVSQSPRYKVAKRGQDVALRCDPISGHVSLFWYQQALGQGPEFLTYFQNEAQLDKSGLPSDRFFAERPEGSVSTLKIQRTQQEDSAVYLCASSLRGANEQFFGPGTRLTVL.

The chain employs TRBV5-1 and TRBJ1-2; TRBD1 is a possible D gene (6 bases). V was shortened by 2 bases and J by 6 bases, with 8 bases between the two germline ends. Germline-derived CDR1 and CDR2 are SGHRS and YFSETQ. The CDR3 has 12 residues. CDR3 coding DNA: TGCGCCAGCAGCTTAAACAGGGATGGCTACACCTTC. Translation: CASSLNRDGYTF.

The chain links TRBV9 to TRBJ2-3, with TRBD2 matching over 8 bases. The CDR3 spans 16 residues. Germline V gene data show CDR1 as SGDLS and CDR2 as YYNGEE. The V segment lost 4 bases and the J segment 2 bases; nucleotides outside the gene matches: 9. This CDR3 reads CASSTRGAGDTDTQYF. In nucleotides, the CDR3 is TGTGCCAGCAGCACCCGGGGAGCGGGGGACACAGATACGCAGTATTTT.

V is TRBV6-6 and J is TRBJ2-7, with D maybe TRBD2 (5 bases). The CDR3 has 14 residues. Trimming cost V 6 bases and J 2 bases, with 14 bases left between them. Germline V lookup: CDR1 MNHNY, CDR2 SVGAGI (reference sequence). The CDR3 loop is CASSYEGGPYEQYV. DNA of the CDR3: TGTGCCAGCAGCTATGAGGGTGGCCCCTACGAGCAGTACGTC.

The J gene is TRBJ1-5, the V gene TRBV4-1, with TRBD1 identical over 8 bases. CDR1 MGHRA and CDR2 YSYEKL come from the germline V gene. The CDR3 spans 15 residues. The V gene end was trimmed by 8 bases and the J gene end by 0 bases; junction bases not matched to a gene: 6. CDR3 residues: CASSPGQASNQPQHF. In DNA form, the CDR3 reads TGCGCCAGCTCTCCGGGACAGGCTAGCAATCAGCCCCAGCATTTT.

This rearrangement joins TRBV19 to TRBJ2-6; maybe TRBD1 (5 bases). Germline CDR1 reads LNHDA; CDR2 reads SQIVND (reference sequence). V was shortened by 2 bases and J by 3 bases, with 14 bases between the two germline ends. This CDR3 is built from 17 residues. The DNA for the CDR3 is TGTGCCAGTAGTATAAGGCAGGGCTTGGGTGGGGCCAACGTCCTGACTTTC. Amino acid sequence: CASSIRQGLGGANVLTF.

The CDR3 DNA is TGCACCTTTTATGGAGGGTATACGCAGTATTTT. Protein sequence: CTFYGGYTQYF. The V gene is TRBV29-1, the J gene TRBJ2-3, with D possibly matching TRBD2 (6 bases). Germline loops: CDR1 SQVTM, CDR2 ANQGSEA. CDR3 length: 11 amino acids.

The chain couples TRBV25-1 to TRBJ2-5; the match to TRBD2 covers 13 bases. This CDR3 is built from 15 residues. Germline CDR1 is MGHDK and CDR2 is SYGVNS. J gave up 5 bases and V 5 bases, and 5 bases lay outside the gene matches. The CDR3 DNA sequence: TGTGCCAGCAGTACTAGCGGGAGGGCGGGTGAGACCCAGTACTTC. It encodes CASSTSGRAGETQYF.

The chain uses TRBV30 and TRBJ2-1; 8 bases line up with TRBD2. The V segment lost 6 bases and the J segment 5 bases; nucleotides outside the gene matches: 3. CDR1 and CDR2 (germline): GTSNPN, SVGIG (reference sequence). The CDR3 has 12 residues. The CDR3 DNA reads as TGTGCCTGTGGACTAGCCAACAATGAGCAGTTCTTC. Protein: CACGLANNEQFF.

CDR3 amino acids: CASSYSGENQPQHF. The CDR3 DNA is TGTGCCAGCAGCTACTCGGGAGAGAATCAGCCCCAGCATTTT. The J gene is TRBJ1-5, the V gene TRBV5-4; no definite D call. The CDR3 spans 14 residues. Germline lookup yields CDR1 SGHNT and CDR2 YYREEE (reference sequence). Deletions cut 3 bases from V and 4 bases from J, with 11 bases between.

This chain's CDR3 is CASSLTLTGKTETQYF. The CDR3 nucleotides read TGTGCCAGCAGCTTAACCCTGACAGGGAAGACGGAGACCCAGTACTTC. The chain carries TRBV11-3 and TRBJ2-5; 7 bases line up with TRBD1. The CDR3 is made up of 16 amino acids. Germline CDR1 and CDR2: SGHNT and YENEEA. V lost 2 bases and J lost 5; bases outside the gene matches: 11.

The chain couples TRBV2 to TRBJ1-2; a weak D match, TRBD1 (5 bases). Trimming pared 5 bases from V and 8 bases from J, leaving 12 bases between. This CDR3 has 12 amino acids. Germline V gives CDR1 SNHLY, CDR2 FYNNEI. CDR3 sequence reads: CASSREGVGYTF. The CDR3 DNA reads TGTGCCAGCAGTCGAGAAGGGGTCGGCTACACCTTC.

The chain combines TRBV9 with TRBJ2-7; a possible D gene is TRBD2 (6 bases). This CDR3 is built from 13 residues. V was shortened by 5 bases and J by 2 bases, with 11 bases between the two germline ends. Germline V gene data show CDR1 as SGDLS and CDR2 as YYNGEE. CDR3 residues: CASSAGSTYEQYF. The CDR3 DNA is TGTGCCAGCAGTGCCGGGAGTACCTACGAGCAGTACTTC.

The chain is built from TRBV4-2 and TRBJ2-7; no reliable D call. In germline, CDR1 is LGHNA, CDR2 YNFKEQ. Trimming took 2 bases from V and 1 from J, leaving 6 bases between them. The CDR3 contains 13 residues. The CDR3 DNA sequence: TGTGCCAGCAGCCAAACACGTTCCTACGAGCAGTACTTC. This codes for CASSQTRSYEQYF.

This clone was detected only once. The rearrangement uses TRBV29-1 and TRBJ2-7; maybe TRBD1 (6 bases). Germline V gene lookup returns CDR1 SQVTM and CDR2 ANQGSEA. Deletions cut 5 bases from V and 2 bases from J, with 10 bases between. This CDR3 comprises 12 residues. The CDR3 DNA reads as TGCAGCGTTCTACAGGGCCCCTACGAGCAGTACTTC. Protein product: CSVLQGPYEQYF.

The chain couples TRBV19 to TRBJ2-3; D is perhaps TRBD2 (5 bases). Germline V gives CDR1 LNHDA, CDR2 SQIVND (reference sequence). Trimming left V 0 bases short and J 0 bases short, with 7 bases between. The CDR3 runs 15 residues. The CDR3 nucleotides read TGTGCCAGTAGTATAGACGGGGTTAGCACAGATACGCAGTATTTT. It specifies CASSIDGVSTDTQYF.

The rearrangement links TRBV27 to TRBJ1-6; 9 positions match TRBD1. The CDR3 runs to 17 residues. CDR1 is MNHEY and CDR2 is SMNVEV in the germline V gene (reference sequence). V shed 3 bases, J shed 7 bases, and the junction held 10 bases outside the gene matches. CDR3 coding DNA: TGTGCCAGCAGTTTGCAAACAGGGGGCGCGGGGAATTCACCCCTCCACTTT. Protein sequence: CASSLQTGGAGNSPLHF.

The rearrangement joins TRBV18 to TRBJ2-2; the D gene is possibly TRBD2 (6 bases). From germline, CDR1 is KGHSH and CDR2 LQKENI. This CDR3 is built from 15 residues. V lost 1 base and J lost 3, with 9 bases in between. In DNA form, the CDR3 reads TGTGCCAGCTCACCACGGGAGGTTGACACCGGGGAGCTGTTTTTT. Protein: CASSPREVDTGELFF.

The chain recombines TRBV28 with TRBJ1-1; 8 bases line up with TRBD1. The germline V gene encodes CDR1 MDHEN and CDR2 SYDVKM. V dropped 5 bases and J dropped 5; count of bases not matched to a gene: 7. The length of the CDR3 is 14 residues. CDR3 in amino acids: CASSITGGQTEAFF. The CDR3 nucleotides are TGTGCCAGCAGTATCACAGGGGGGCAAACTGAAGCTTTCTTT.

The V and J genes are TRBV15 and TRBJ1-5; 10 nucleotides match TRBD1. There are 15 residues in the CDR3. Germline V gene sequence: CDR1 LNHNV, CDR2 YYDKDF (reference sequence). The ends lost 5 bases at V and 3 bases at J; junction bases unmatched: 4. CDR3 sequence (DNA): TGTGCCACCAGCTATGACAGGGGGCTCAATCAGCCCCAGCATTTT. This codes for CATSYDRGLNQPQHF.